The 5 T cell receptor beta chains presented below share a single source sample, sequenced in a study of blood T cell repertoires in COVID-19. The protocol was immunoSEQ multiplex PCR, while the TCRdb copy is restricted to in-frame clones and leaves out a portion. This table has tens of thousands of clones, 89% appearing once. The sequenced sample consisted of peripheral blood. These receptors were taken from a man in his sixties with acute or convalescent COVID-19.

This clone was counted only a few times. CDR3 sequence reads: CAWSPLAGYDNEQFF. The CDR3 region has the DNA TGTGCCTGGAGCCCTCTCGCGGGGTATGATAATGAGCAGTTCTTC. The chain is built from TRBV30 and TRBJ2-1; D possibly corresponds to TRBD2 (6 bases). This CDR3 comprises 15 residues. Germline V gives CDR1 GTSNPN, CDR2 SVGIG (reference sequence). V was clipped by 3 bases and J by 7 bases, with 19 bases between them.

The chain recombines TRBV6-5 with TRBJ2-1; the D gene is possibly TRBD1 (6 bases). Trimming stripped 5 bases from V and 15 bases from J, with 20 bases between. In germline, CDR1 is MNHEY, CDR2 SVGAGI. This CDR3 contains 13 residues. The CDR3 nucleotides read TGTGCCAGCAGTAGTACTAACGGACAGAGAGGGTTCTTC. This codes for CASSSTNGQRGFF.

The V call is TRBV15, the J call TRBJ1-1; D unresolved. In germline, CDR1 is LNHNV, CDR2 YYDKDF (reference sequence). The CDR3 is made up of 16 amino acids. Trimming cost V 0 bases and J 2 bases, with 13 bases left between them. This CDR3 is CATSRDDWAENTEAFF. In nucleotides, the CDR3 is TGTGCCACCAGCAGAGATGATTGGGCAGAAAACACTGAAGCTTTCTTT.

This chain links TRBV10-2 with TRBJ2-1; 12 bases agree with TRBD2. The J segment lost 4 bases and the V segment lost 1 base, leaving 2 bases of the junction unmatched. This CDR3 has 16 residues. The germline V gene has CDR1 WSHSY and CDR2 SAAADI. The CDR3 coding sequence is TGCGCCAGCAGTGAGTTAGGACTAGCGGGGTACAATGAGCAGTTCTTC. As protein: CASSELGLAGYNEQFF.

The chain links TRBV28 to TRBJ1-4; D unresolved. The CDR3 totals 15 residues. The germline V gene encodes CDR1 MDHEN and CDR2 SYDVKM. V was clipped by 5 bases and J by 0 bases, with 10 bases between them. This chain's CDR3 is CASSTEGSTNEKLFF. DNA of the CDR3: TGTGCCAGCAGTACCGAGGGTTCAACTAATGAAAAACTGTTTTTT.